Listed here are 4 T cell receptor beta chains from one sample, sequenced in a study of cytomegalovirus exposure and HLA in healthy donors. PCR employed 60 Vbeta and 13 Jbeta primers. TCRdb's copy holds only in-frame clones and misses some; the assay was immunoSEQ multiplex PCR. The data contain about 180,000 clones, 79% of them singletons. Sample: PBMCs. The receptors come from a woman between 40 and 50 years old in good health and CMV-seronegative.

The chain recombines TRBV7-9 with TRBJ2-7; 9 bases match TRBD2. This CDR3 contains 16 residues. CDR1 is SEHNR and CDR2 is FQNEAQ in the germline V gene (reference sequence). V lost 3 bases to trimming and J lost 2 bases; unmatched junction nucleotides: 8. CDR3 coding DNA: TGTGCCAGCAGCTTTTCGCGGGGGGGAGACCCCTACGAGCAGTACTTC. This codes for CASSFSRGGDPYEQYF.

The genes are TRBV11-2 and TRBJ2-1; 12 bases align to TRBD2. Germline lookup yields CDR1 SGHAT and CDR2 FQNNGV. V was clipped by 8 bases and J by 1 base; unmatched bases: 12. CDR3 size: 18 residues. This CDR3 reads CASWASGRAGESYNEQFF. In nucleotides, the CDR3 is TGTGCCAGCTGGGCTAGCGGGAGGGCCGGGGAATCCTACAATGAGCAGTTCTTC.

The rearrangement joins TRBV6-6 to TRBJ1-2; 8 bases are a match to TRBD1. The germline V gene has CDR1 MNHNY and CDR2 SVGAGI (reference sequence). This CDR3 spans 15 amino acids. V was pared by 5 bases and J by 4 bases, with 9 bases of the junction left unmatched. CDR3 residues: CASSPPQGTGYGYTF. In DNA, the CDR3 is TGTGCCAGCAGTCCCCCCCAGGGGACAGGCTATGGCTACACCTTC.

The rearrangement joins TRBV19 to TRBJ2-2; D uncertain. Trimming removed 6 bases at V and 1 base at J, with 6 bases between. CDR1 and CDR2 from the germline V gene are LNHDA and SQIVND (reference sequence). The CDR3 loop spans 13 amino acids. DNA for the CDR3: TGTGCCAGTAGGAACAGGAACACCGGGGAGCTGTTTTTT. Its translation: CASRNRNTGELFF. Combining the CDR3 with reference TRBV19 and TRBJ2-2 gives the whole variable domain DGGITQSPKYLFRKEGQNVTLSCEQNLNHDAMYWYRQDPGQGLRLIYYSQIVNDFQKGDIAEGYSVSREKKESFPLTVTSAQKNPTAFYLCASRNRNTGELFFGEGSRLTVL.